These 22 T cell receptor beta chains were all obtained from the same sample, sequenced in a study of OX40 agonist ivuxolimab in advanced cancers. Library preparation was by the immunoSEQ multiplex PCR assay. TCRdb provides this immuneACCESS table in a form limited to in-frame rearrangements. Some clones are lacking; in checked studies, under half of them reflect an unresolved V gene, and why the rest are absent is not known. This sample has roughly 35,000 clones in its table, and roughly 86% of those were observed once. The leading ten clones occupy 2.4% of the sample. The sequenced sample was CD4+ or CD8+ T cells sorted from blood, obtained in a trial of the OX40 agonist ivuxolimab. The receptors here all came from an adult with an advanced solid tumor such as melanoma, head and neck, liver or kidney cancer.

The chain carries TRBV19 and TRBJ1-5; TRBD1 is a possible D gene (5 bases). Trimming took 0 bases from V and 2 from J, leaving 11 bases between them. The CDR3 is 16 residues long. Looked up from germline, CDR1 is LNHDA and CDR2 is SQIVND (reference sequence). The CDR3 spells CASSIDVAGGNQPQHF. The DNA for the CDR3 is TGTGCCAGTAGTATAGACGTTGCGGGGGGCAATCAGCCCCAGCATTTT.

V usage is TRBV27 and J usage is TRBJ2-5, with D perhaps TRBD1 (6 bases). The tail of the sequence fits TRBJ2-7 better, so the J call may be wrong. There are 15 residues in the CDR3. Germline V CDR1 and CDR2: MNHEY, SMNVEV (reference sequence). The CDR3 DNA sequence: TGTGCCAGCAGTTTAGCCGGGACATCCCCCTACGAGCAGTACTTC. This codes for CASSLAGTSPYEQYF.

This chain joins TRBV4-3 and TRBJ2-7; D not resolved. Germline V CDR1 and CDR2: LGHNA, YSLEER. Deletions cut 4 bases from V and 7 bases from J, with 8 bases between. CDR3 length: 11 residues. The DNA for the CDR3 is TGCGCCAGCAGCCTTGGAAGGGAGCAGTACTTC. Its translation: CASSLGREQYF.

V gene TRBV4-1 combines with J gene TRBJ2-4; 8 bases are a match to TRBD1. Trimming cost V 3 bases and J 2 bases; bases outside gene matches: 15. The CDR3 spans 19 residues. The germline V gene encodes CDR1 MGHRA and CDR2 YSYEKL. The CDR3 region is CASSQEAPPGQVSKNIQYF. In nucleotides, the CDR3 is TGCGCCAGCAGCCAGGAGGCCCCTCCGGGACAGGTATCCAAAAACATTCAGTACTTC.

The J gene is TRBJ2-3, the V gene TRBV4-1; TRBD2 matches at 14 bases. V lost 4 bases, J lost 6 bases, and 9 bases stayed unmatched. This CDR3 spans 17 amino acids. CDR1 and CDR2 from the germline V gene are MGHRA and YSYEKL. The DNA of the CDR3 is TGCGCCAGCAGCCGGACTAGCGGGGGGTCCTCCACGGATACGCAGTATTTT. This codes for CASSRTSGGSSTDTQYF.

The chain joins TRBV6-1 to TRBJ2-2; 10 bases align to TRBD2. CDR3 length: 15 amino acids. V trimming: 2 bases; J trimming: 4 bases; junction bases outside the gene matches: 1. Germline CDR1 reads MNHNS; CDR2 reads SASEGT. This chain's CDR3 is CASSELAGVTGELFF. Here the CDR3 DNA reads TGTGCCAGCAGTGAACTAGCGGGGGTCACCGGGGAGCTGTTTTTT.

This clone was recorded only once. The V gene is TRBV11-2, the J gene TRBJ2-3; TRBD1 aligns across 10 bases. This CDR3 is 15 amino acids long. Germline V gene sequence: CDR1 SGHAT, CDR2 FQNNGV. Germline trimming cut 5 bases from V and 5 bases from J; bases unmatched to any gene: 7. This CDR3 is CASSRGQGRVDTQYF. The CDR3, as DNA: TGTGCCAGCAGCCGGGGACAGGGGAGGGTAGATACGCAGTATTTT.

The chain has TRBV27 and TRBJ1-2; 9 positions match TRBD1. Germline lookup yields CDR1 MNHEY and CDR2 SMNVEV (reference sequence). The CDR3 extends over 16 amino acids. V lost 7 bases to trimming and J lost 8 bases; unmatched junction nucleotides: 17. Here the CDR3 reads CASTRAQGAQLGGYTF. The DNA for the CDR3 is TGTGCCAGCACCAGGGCACAGGGGGCACAATTGGGGGGCTACACCTTC.

The chain recombines TRBV5-1 with TRBJ2-1, with 11 bases that match TRBD2. The CDR3 runs to 18 residues. Germline V gene data show CDR1 as SGHRS and CDR2 as YFSETQ. V shed 0 bases, J shed 7 bases, and the junction held 12 bases outside the gene matches. The CDR3 spells CASSLGSGGARGRNEQFF. The CDR3 bases are TGCGCCAGCAGCTTGGGTAGCGGGGGGGCGAGGGGAAGGAATGAGCAGTTCTTC.

V usage is TRBV7-2 and J usage is TRBJ2-3, with a possible D match to TRBD2 (6 bases). V was clipped by 4 bases and J by 0 bases, with 14 bases between them. Germline V gene sequence: CDR1 SGHTA, CDR2 FQGNSA. CDR3 size: 16 residues. The CDR3: CASSSPAGKSTDTQYF. The CDR3 DNA reads TGTGCCAGCAGCTCCCCGGCGGGGAAGAGCACAGATACGCAGTATTTT.

V usage is TRBV7-6 and J usage is TRBJ2-1; the match to TRBD2 covers 8 bases. V lost 5 bases and J lost 0; bases outside the gene matches: 3. Germline V CDR1 and CDR2: SGHVS, FNYEAQ. The CDR3 consists of 15 residues. The CDR3 DNA reads TGTGCCAGCAGCCGTAGCGGGAACTCCTACAATGAGCAGTTCTTC. This codes for CASSRSGNSYNEQFF.

The chain has TRBV2 and TRBJ1-3; D remains unclear. V shed 4 bases and J shed 0 bases, with 4 bases lying between them. This CDR3 region has 13 residues. Germline V CDR1 and CDR2: SNHLY, FYNNEI. The CDR3 DNA sequence: TGTGCCAGCAGTGGCTCCTCTGGAAACACCATATATTTT. This gives the protein CASSGSSGNTIYF.

The chain uses TRBV23-1 and TRBJ2-3, with 7 bases lining up with TRBD1. TRBV23-1 is given ORF status, its function remaining uncertain. V lost 4 bases and J lost 1; bases outside the gene matches: 5. This CDR3 region has 15 residues. CDR3: CASSPTGTGTDTQYF. The DNA of the CDR3 is TGCGCCAGCAGTCCCACCGGGACAGGCACAGATACGCAGTATTTT.

The rearrangement links TRBV19 to TRBJ1-2, with a weak D call TRBD1 (6 bases). V lost 6 bases and J 14 bases, leaving 25 bases between the germline ends. The germline CDR1 and CDR2 sequences are LNHDA and SQIVND (reference sequence). CDR3 length: 14 residues. CDR3 protein: CASSQNRDTLPKTF. In DNA, the CDR3 is TGTGCCAGTAGCCAAAACCGGGACACTTTACCTAAAACCTTC.

This chain links TRBV7-2 with TRBJ1-1; D is uncertain. Trimming took off 5 bases at V and 1 base at J, with 11 bases between the two ends. This CDR3 contains 14 residues. Germline-derived CDR1 and CDR2 are SGHTA and FQGNSA. The CDR3 is CASSLPGRNTEAFF. Written as DNA, the CDR3 is TGTGCCAGCAGCCTCCCGGGGAGGAACACTGAAGCTTTCTTT.

The rearrangement joins TRBV10-3 to TRBJ2-4; possible D gene TRBD2, 6 bases. Germline V gives CDR1 ENHRY, CDR2 SYGVKD. The CDR3 extends over 14 amino acids. Trimming shortened V by 4 bases and J by 8 bases, and 15 bases separated the two germline ends. CDR3 amino acids: CAISAGTGGDIQYF. The CDR3 nucleotides read TGTGCCATCAGTGCCGGGACCGGGGGAGACATTCAGTACTTC.

V usage is TRBV4-3 and J usage is TRBJ2-1; D gene unclear. Deletions cut 5 bases from V and 2 bases from J, with 16 bases between. Per the germline V gene, CDR1 is LGHNA and CDR2 is YSLEER. The CDR3 is 16 amino acids. The CDR3 DNA reads as TGCGCCAGCAGCGTTGGCTCAGAACGGCCCTACAATGAGCAGTTCTTC. It specifies CASSVGSERPYNEQFF.

The V gene is TRBV6-4, the J gene TRBJ2-3, with TRBD1 as a possible D gene (6 bases). Trimming pared 3 bases from V and 3 bases from J, leaving 10 bases between. Germline-derived CDR1 and CDR2 are MRHNA and SNTAGT. The CDR3 covers 14 residues. The CDR3 spells CASSEQGGTDTQYF. In nucleotides, the CDR3 is TGTGCCAGCAGTGAACAAGGGGGAACAGATACGCAGTATTTT.

V is TRBV6-5 and J is TRBJ1-5, with a weak D call TRBD1 (5 bases). The CDR3 sequence is 15 residues long. The V gene's germline CDR1 is MNHEY and CDR2 SVGAGI. V gave up 0 bases and J gave up 4 bases, with 10 bases separating them. The CDR3 sequence: CASSYSDSSNQPQHF. The CDR3 nucleotides read TGTGCCAGCAGTTACTCCGACAGCTCTAATCAGCCCCAGCATTTT.

This chain links TRBV5-6 with TRBJ2-3; 9 nucleotides line up with TRBD1. V lost 5 bases, J lost 2 bases, and 6 bases stayed unmatched. The CDR3 sequence is 15 residues long. The V gene's germline CDR1 is SGHDT and CDR2 YYEEEE. DNA for the CDR3: TGTGCCAGCAGAGACAGGGGGACTTTCACAGATACGCAGTATTTT. Translating it yields CASRDRGTFTDTQYF.

The rearrangement uses TRBV20-1 and TRBJ2-3, with D uncertain. Trimming left V 3 bases short and J 6 bases short, with 7 bases between. The CDR3 runs 11 residues. Germline CDR1 DFQATT, CDR2 SNEGSKA (reference sequence). CDR3 sequence: CSASARDTQYF. CDR3 bases: TGCAGTGCTAGCGCTCGGGATACGCAGTATTTT.

This clone occurred once. A read error may account for a junction end that differs from germline. The chain carries TRBV6-1 and TRBJ2-1; 10 bases line up with TRBD2. The germline V gene has CDR1 MNHNS and CDR2 SASEGT. The CDR3 is 13 residues long. The CDR3 DNA follows: TGTGCCAGCAGTGAAGTCGGTCGAGCGGGGGGGCTCTTC. It is translated as CASSEVGRAGGLF.